This note documents a single TCR beta chain sequence. The authors' processing: Amplification of reference gene primers provided the estimated nucleated cell counts. Data came from immunoSEQ multiplex PCR; TCRdb stores just in-frame clones and leaves some out. The DNA gave D and trimming, while V, J and clone size come from that table. This table has tens of thousands of clones, about 91% appearing once. This entry comes from a study of blood T cell repertoires in COVID-19. Study in general: The United States, Italy and Spain provided the acute and convalescent COVID-19 samples. From T cells, B-cell-depleted T cells, or PBMCs came the material, which was cDNA or gDNA.

The CDR3 covers 13 residues. The clonotype comes from an elderly woman with acute or convalescent COVID-19. The rearrangement joins TRBV21-1 to TRBJ2-1; the D call TRBD1 from the table was never checked on the DNA. TRBV21-1 is marked as a pseudogene. Sequencing was performed on peripheral blood. Written as DNA, the CDR3 is TGTGCCAGCAGCGGCCGAGGGGGAACATTTCGGTTCTTC. Protein: CASSGRGGTFRFF.